A single sample is the source of the 5 T cell receptor beta chains below, sequenced in a study of blood T cell repertoires in COVID-19. TCRdb's copy holds only in-frame clones and misses some; the assay was immunoSEQ multiplex PCR. The sample yields some 88,000 clones, approximately 81% seen once. Sequencing used peripheral blood. Source of these receptors: a woman aged 70-85 years with acute or convalescent COVID-19.

The chain is built from TRBV3-1 (or the pseudogene TRBV3-2) and TRBJ2-1; the D gene is possibly TRBD2 (5 bases). Germline CDR1 is LGHDT and CDR2 is YNNKEL (reference sequence). The V end was cut by 1 base, the J end by 7 bases, with 17 bases between. The CDR3 runs 16 residues. CDR3 nucleotide sequence: TGTGCCAGCAGCCAAGGTCTTATGGGGAGTACTAATGAGCAGTTCTTC. It encodes CASSQGLMGSTNEQFF.

J is TRBJ2-1 and V is TRBV12-5, with D perhaps matching TRBD1 (5 bases). Trimming removed 7 bases from V and 5 bases from J, with 12 bases in between. Per germline, CDR1 LGHNT and CDR2 FRNRAP. The CDR3 runs 13 residues. The CDR3 reads CASVGAPNNEQFF. The CDR3 DNA sequence: TGTGCTAGTGTAGGGGCACCCAACAATGAGCAGTTCTTC.

The gene calls are TRBV5-5 and TRBJ2-1; D might be TRBD1 (6 bases). Trimming shortened V by 3 bases and J by 3 bases, and 13 bases separated the two germline ends. This CDR3 is built from 15 residues. Germline V gene lookup returns CDR1 SGHKS and CDR2 YYEKEE (reference sequence). In nucleotides, the CDR3 is TGTGCCAGCAGCTCCCCGGGACACAACTACAATGAGCAGTTCTTC. Translation: CASSSPGHNYNEQFF.

The V gene is TRBV5-5, the J gene TRBJ2-5; D remains ambiguous. Germline V gene sequence: CDR1 SGHKS, CDR2 YYEKEE (reference sequence). The CDR3 is 13 amino acids. V was pared by 2 bases and J by 3 bases, with 8 bases between. The CDR3 sequence is CASSFGSEETQYF. The CDR3 DNA follows: TGTGCCAGCAGCTTCGGGTCTGAAGAGACCCAGTACTTC.

This clone was seen only once. The chain carries TRBV7-2 and TRBJ2-5; D might be TRBD1 (7 bases). The germline V gene has CDR1 SGHTA and CDR2 FQGNSA. V lost 3 bases and J 4 bases, leaving 18 bases between the germline ends. CDR3 length: 16 amino acids. This chain's CDR3 is CASSLPSPGGRETQYF. The CDR3 nucleotides are TGTGCCAGCAGCTTGCCGAGCCCAGGGGGGAGAGAGACCCAGTACTTC.